This T cell receptor beta chain was captured in a study of PD-1 blockade in classical Hodgkin lymphoma. Germline trimming cut 4 bases from V and 3 bases from J; bases unmatched to any gene: 4. There are 14 residues in the CDR3. CDR1 is SNHLY and CDR2 is FYNNEI in the germline V gene. General study results and limits: A reduction in baseline TCR diversity was reportedly seen in newly diagnosed patients relative to healthy donors.

The time point was: newly diagnosed, previously untreated cHL patient sample. Thawed PBMCs underwent magnetic negative selection to yield purified CD4+ T cells. What served as comparison were PBMCs in newly diagnosed, untreated classical Hodgkin lymphoma. A note on this clone: As yet, its antigen is unknown.

The data were produced by immunoSEQ multiplex PCR, yet TCRdb's version contains in-frame clones alone and is incomplete. The table lists 22,000 or so clones, 89% of them singletons. The TCR was taken from a human donor with classical Hodgkin lymphoma. What was sequenced was CD4+ T cells from blood. V is TRBV2 and J is TRBJ2-5, with TRBD1 identical over 8 bases. The CDR3 region is CASSVRGQEETQYF. Here the CDR3 DNA reads TGTGCCAGCAGTGTTCGGGGACAGGAAGAGACCCAGTACTTC.